This T cell receptor (beta chain) was profiled in a study of blood T cell repertoires in COVID-19. About the study: Nucleic acid was either cDNA or gDNA, and it came from T cells, B-cell-depleted T cells, or PBMCs.

V lost 6 bases, J lost 5 bases, and 11 bases lay in between. The CDR3 is 12 amino acids. The authors' processing: Estimation of nucleated cell counts was performed using reference gene primer amplification. Sequencing used immunoSEQ multiplex PCR; TCRdb keeps in-frame clones, though not all of them. That table is the source of V, J and clone size, and D and trimming were worked out from the DNA. The sample lists about 160,000 clones; over 70% were seen once. The sequencing sample was made of peripheral blood. This TCR was sampled from a man aged 65-85 years with acute or convalescent COVID-19. This sequence joins TRBV12-3 or TRBV12-4 and TRBJ2-7; D possibly corresponds to TRBD1 (6 bases). CDR3 sequence (DNA): TGTGCCAGCAGAAAACAGGGAAACGAGCAGTACTTC. This translates into CASRKQGNEQYF.